Sequencing of this T cell receptor beta chain was carried out in a study of T cell repertoires in cytomegalovirus infection. Study background: Public TCR beta signature analysis indicated the presence of both CMV infection and matching HLA type.

This clonotype showed up just a few times. No antigen is known for it. The CDR3 loop spans 16 amino acids. Germline loops: CDR1 SGHTA, CDR2 FQGNSA. V lost 1 base and J 0 bases, leaving 9 bases between the germline ends. TCRdb re-called the reads with MiXCR, one entry per CDR3 protein. The sample yields over 300,000 distinct CDR3 sequences, around a sixth seen once. The study, taken as a whole, reports: CMV-specific TCR beta clonotypes restricted by HLA-C dominated the ex vivo response.

Sequences were obtained from PBMCs. The chain employs TRBV7-2 and TRBJ2-2, with D uncertain. This clonotype was obtained from a human donor in good health (CMV status not recorded). Some clones in this sample may be carry-over from other donors' samples. The CDR3 reads CASSLGLIANTGELFF. The DNA of the CDR3 is TGTGCCAGCAGCTTAGGACTGATCGCGAACACCGGGGAGCTGTTTTTT.